This entry lists 8 T cell receptor beta chains sequenced from one sample in a study of blood T cell repertoires in COVID-19 (TCRdb year 2020). Library prep was done by the immunoSEQ multiplex PCR assay. TCRdb mirrors the immuneACCESS table, restricted to in-frame sequences. Some clones are absent from its copies; in checked studies, under half trace to an unresolved V gene, and the reason for the others is unknown. This sample gives fewer than 200,000 clones in total; roughly 80% of them show up just once. The biggest ten clones account for roughly 7% of the sample. What was sequenced was peripheral blood. The receptors shown here come from a human donor in a cohort sampled during active COVID-19.

CDR3 nucleotides: TGTGCCAGCAGCTTAGGGGGCCCGAACACCGGGGAGCTGTTTTTT. As protein: CASSLGGPNTGELFF. The genes are TRBV7-3 and TRBJ2-2, with D tentatively TRBD1 (6 bases). Germline V gives CDR1 SGHTA, CDR2 FQGTGA. Trimming took 2 bases from V and 0 from J, leaving 7 bases between them. The CDR3 is made up of 15 amino acids. Drawing the rest from reference TRBV7-3 and TRBJ2-2, the complete variable domain is GAGVSQTPSNKVTEKGKYVELRCDPISGHTALYWYRQSLGQGPEFLIYFQGTGAADDSGLPNDRFFAVRPEGSVSTLKIQRTERGDSAVYLCASSLGGPNTGELFFGEGSRLTVL.

The gene calls are TRBV12-3 or TRBV12-4 and TRBJ1-4, with D perhaps TRBD1 (5 bases). Trimming shortened V by 6 bases and J by 7 bases, and 12 bases separated the two germline ends. This CDR3 spans 13 amino acids. The CDR3 is CASSKRQFEKLFF. The DNA for the CDR3 is TGTGCCAGCAGCAAAAGACAGTTTGAAAAACTGTTTTTT.

The chain carries TRBV24-1 and TRBJ2-5; TRBD1 matches 7 bases. Germline-derived CDR1 and CDR2 are KGHDR and SFDVKD. The CDR3 has 16 residues. Trimming took 4 bases from V and 4 from J; bases not matched to a gene: 11. The CDR3 sequence: CATSEPDRSIGETQYF. The CDR3 DNA reads TGTGCCACCAGTGAGCCGGACAGGTCAATCGGAGAGACCCAGTACTTC.

The V gene is TRBV19, the J gene TRBJ1-2, with a tentative D call TRBD1 (5 bases). The CDR3 is made up of 17 amino acids. The V end was cut by 6 bases, the J end by 2 bases, with 22 bases between. Germline CDR1 and CDR2: LNHDA and SQIVND (reference sequence). Here the CDR3 reads CASSAPRPNRGNYGYTF. The DNA of the CDR3 is TGTGCCAGTAGCGCACCCCGACCGAACCGGGGGAACTATGGCTACACCTTC.

V is TRBV19 and J is TRBJ1-6; D not certain. With 1 base removed from V and 6 bases from J, the gap between germline ends came to 13 bases. The CDR3 length is 16 residues. In germline, CDR1 is LNHDA, CDR2 SQIVND (reference sequence). This CDR3 is CASSIANRPTNSPLHF. The CDR3 nucleotides are TGTGCCAGTAGTATAGCAAACAGACCGACTAATTCACCCCTCCACTTT.

The V call is TRBV28, the J call TRBJ1-5; D may be TRBD1 (6 bases). The V and J ends lost 1 base and 6 bases respectively, with 10 bases between them. CDR1 MDHEN and CDR2 SYDVKM come from the germline V gene. The CDR3 spans 14 residues. Written as DNA, the CDR3 is TGTGCCAGCAGTTTATCAGGGGACACTCAGCCCCAGCATTTT. Amino acids: CASSLSGDTQPQHF. The complete variable domain, with remaining parts taken from reference TRBV28 and TRBJ1-5, reads DVKVTQSSRYLVKRTGEKVFLECVQDMDHENMFWYRQDPGLGLRLIYFSYDVKMKEKGDIPEGYSVSREKKERFSLILESASTNQTSMYLCASSLSGDTQPQHFGDGTRLSIL.

This chain joins TRBV10-2 and TRBJ1-2; 9 bases match TRBD1. The CDR3 covers 15 residues. Unmatched junction bases numbered 7, after V lost 4 bases and J lost 4 bases. Germline V gene data show CDR1 as WSHSY and CDR2 as SAAADI. CDR3 nucleotide sequence: TGCGCCAGCAGTGGGACATCGACAGGGGGCTATGGCTACACCTTC. This translates into CASSGTSTGGYGYTF.

The chain is built from TRBV27 and TRBJ1-6, with 7 positions matching TRBD1. In germline, CDR1 is MNHEY, CDR2 SMNVEV (reference sequence). The CDR3 contains 15 residues. Trimming cost V 5 bases and J 6 bases; bases outside gene matches: 7. The CDR3 is CASSPRQGFNSPLHF. CDR3 DNA: TGTGCCAGCAGTCCCCGACAGGGTTTTAATTCACCCCTCCACTTT.